These 30 T cell receptor beta chains came from one sample sequenced in a study of cytomegalovirus exposure and HLA in healthy donors. The PCR contained 60 Vbeta and 13 Jbeta primers. Data came from immunoSEQ multiplex PCR; TCRdb stores just in-frame clones and leaves some out. This sample has roughly 60,000 clones, with about 81% found just once. Sequencing was performed on PBMCs. The receptors come from a woman younger than 45 in good health and CMV-seronegative.

The chain carries TRBV6-1 and TRBJ2-1; D possibly corresponds to TRBD2 (6 bases). The CDR3 is made up of 14 amino acids. V dropped 4 bases and J dropped 8 bases, with 15 bases sitting between them. The germline V gene encodes CDR1 MNHNS and CDR2 SASEGT. The CDR3 bases are TGTGCCAGCAGTGTGTTTGGGGGGTTTGATGAGCAGTTCTTC. Amino acid sequence: CASSVFGGFDEQFF.

The chain carries TRBV10-3 and TRBJ1-2; 7 nucleotides line up with TRBD1. The CDR3 is 13 residues long. The V and J ends lost 6 bases and 7 bases, in that order; junction bases with no gene match: 8. Germline CDR1 reads ENHRY; CDR2 reads SYGVKD. The CDR3 loop reads CAISRQGDRGYTF. The DNA for the CDR3 is TGTGCCATCAGCCGACAGGGTGATCGTGGCTACACCTTC.

The rearrangement joins TRBV15 to TRBJ2-3; the match to TRBD2 covers 7 bases. The CDR3 is made up of 16 amino acids. V gave up 4 bases and J gave up 4 bases; unmatched junction bases: 11. Per germline, CDR1 LNHNV and CDR2 YYDKDF (reference sequence). In nucleotides, the CDR3 is TGTGCCACCAGCACCCGATACGGACTAGTAGCAGATACGCAGTATTTT. The encoded protein is CATSTRYGLVADTQYF.

The rearrangement joins TRBV9 to TRBJ1-4; 7 bases line up with TRBD1. The CDR3 is 14 amino acids. The J segment lost 4 bases and the V segment lost 3 bases, leaving 3 bases of the junction unmatched. In germline, CDR1 is SGDLS, CDR2 YYNGEE. The CDR3 DNA sequence: TGTGCCAGCAGCGGACAGGGAGATAATGAAAAACTGTTTTTT. Translating it yields CASSGQGDNEKLFF.

J is TRBJ2-1 and V is TRBV4-3; 7 bases map to TRBD1. CDR1 and CDR2 (germline): LGHNA, YSLEER. The CDR3 is 15 amino acids. Trimming at V came to 1 base and at J to 3 bases, leaving 3 bases not matched to a gene. In nucleotides, the CDR3 is TGCGCCAGCAGCCAAGCCCGGGACAGCTACAATGAGCAGTTCTTC. Protein sequence: CASSQARDSYNEQFF.

The chain combines TRBV21-1 with TRBJ2-1; TRBD2 was called by the table and not checked on the DNA. TRBV21-1 is a pseudogene locus. The CDR3 loop spans 13 amino acids. The CDR3 DNA reads as TGTGCCAGCAGCAATCCTAAATACAATGAGCAGTTCTTC. This gives the protein CASSNPKYNEQFF.

The rearrangement uses TRBV11-2 and TRBJ2-1; 8 nucleotides agree with TRBD2. The germline V gene encodes CDR1 SGHAT and CDR2 FQNNGV. The CDR3 runs 14 residues. V lost 5 bases, J lost 9 bases, and 9 bases stayed unmatched. This chain's CDR3 is CASSPTSGSGEQFF. The CDR3 bases are TGTGCCAGCAGCCCTACTAGCGGATCGGGTGAGCAGTTCTTC.

The V and J genes are TRBV11-2 and TRBJ1-2; no clear D gene. CDR1 is SGHAT, CDR2 FQNNGV, per germline. Trimming removed 4 bases at V and 4 bases at J, with 10 bases between. The CDR3 sequence is 13 residues long. CDR3 protein: CASSSNSFYGYTF. The CDR3 DNA reads as TGTGCCAGCAGCTCCAACAGTTTCTATGGCTACACCTTC.

This clone was seen once. This chain connects TRBV7-9 to TRBJ1-6, with 8 bases identical to TRBD1. The germline gives CDR1 SEHNR, CDR2 FQNEAQ (reference sequence). CDR3 length: 15 amino acids. V was pared by 5 bases and J by 6 bases, with 6 bases of the junction left unmatched. Here the CDR3 reads CASSPGTGGNSPLHF. As DNA, the CDR3 is TGTGCCAGCAGCCCCGGGACAGGTGGTAATTCACCCCTCCACTTT.

The V call is TRBV6-6, the J call TRBJ2-7, with TRBD1 matching over 7 bases. The CDR3 is 16 residues long. Germline loops: CDR1 MNHNY, CDR2 SVGAGI (reference sequence). V lost 8 bases and J lost 1; bases outside the gene matches: 14. Here the CDR3 DNA reads TGTGCCAGCGGTGGAACTTCCGGGACAGCATCCTACGAGCAGTACTTC. It encodes CASGGTSGTASYEQYF.

The chain links TRBV7-9 to TRBJ2-5, with TRBD2 matching 11 bases. This CDR3 has 15 amino acids. V trimming: 3 bases; J trimming: 3 bases; junction bases outside the gene matches: 3. Germline assignment: CDR1 SEHNR and CDR2 FQNEAQ (reference sequence). The CDR3: CASSFLAGGKETQYF. The CDR3 DNA follows: TGTGCCAGCAGCTTTCTAGCGGGAGGTAAAGAGACCCAGTACTTC.

The V gene is TRBV19, the J gene TRBJ2-3, with 7 bases aligning to TRBD2. The CDR3 totals 15 residues. Germline assignment: CDR1 LNHDA and CDR2 SQIVND (reference sequence). Unmatched junction bases numbered 6, after V lost 6 bases and J lost 0 bases. CDR3 nucleotides: TGTGCCAGTAGGCCCACTAGCGCCAGCACAGATACGCAGTATTTT. Encoded protein: CASRPTSASTDTQYF.

This chain links TRBV11-1 with TRBJ2-5; the D gene is possibly TRBD2 (6 bases). V lost 5 bases and J 6 bases, leaving 13 bases between the germline ends. This CDR3 spans 13 amino acids. CDR1 and CDR2 (germline): SGHAT, FQDESV (reference sequence). The CDR3 DNA is TGTGCCAGCAGCCTGGCGGGGAGGAAGACCCAGTACTTC. It specifies CASSLAGRKTQYF.

This chain connects TRBV5-1 to TRBJ1-2; D gene unclear. The V end was cut by 0 bases, the J end by 8 bases, with 14 bases between. The CDR3 consists of 14 residues. Germline-derived CDR1 and CDR2 are SGHRS and YFSETQ. For the CDR3, the DNA is TGCGCCAGCAGCTTGGCCTTAGAGGCGAGCGGCTACACCTTC. As protein: CASSLALEASGYTF. Drawing the rest from reference TRBV5-1 and TRBJ1-2, the complete variable domain is KAGVTQTPRYLIKTRGQQVTLSCSPISGHRSVSWYQQTPGQGLQFLFEYFSETQRNKGNFPGRFSGRQFSNSRSEMNVSTLELGDSALYLCASSLALEASGYTFGSGTRLTVV.

This clone was found a few times. The rearrangement joins TRBV11-2 to TRBJ2-3, with D uncertain. Germline loops: CDR1 SGHAT, CDR2 FQNNGV. The V end lost 5 bases, the J end lost 1 base, and 10 bases lay between the germline ends. This CDR3 has 14 residues. The CDR3 DNA reads as TGTGCCAGCAGCCCCGGCGGAGGCACAGATACGCAGTATTTT. Its translation is CASSPGGGTDTQYF.

The gene calls are TRBV6-5 and TRBJ2-5, with 8 bases aligning to TRBD2. V lost 2 bases and J lost 4; bases outside the gene matches: 3. Germline values: CDR1 MNHEY, CDR2 SVGAGI. This CDR3 is 14 amino acids long. CDR3 in amino acids: CASSYNAGGETQYF. The DNA for the CDR3 is TGTGCCAGCAGTTACAACGCGGGAGGAGAGACCCAGTACTTC.

The V gene is TRBV2, the J gene TRBJ2-2; the D gene is possibly TRBD2 (6 bases). The CDR3 covers 14 residues. Germline V gene data show CDR1 as SNHLY and CDR2 as FYNNEI. V was shortened by 2 bases and J by 5 bases, with 9 bases between the two germline ends. In DNA form, the CDR3 reads TGTGCCAGCAGTGAACGTGGGGGGACCGGGGAGCTGTTTTTT. As protein: CASSERGGTGELFF.

V is TRBV27 and J is TRBJ2-3, with 13 positions matching TRBD2. The CDR3 length is 17 residues. Germline values: CDR1 MNHEY, CDR2 SMNVEV (reference sequence). V trimming: 4 bases; J trimming: 5 bases; junction bases outside the gene matches: 9. The CDR3 DNA reads TGTGCCAGCAGTTCGGGACTAGCGGGATTAGCGGGAGATACGCAGTATTTT. Residues: CASSSGLAGLAGDTQYF.

The V call is TRBV30, the J call TRBJ1-5; D might be TRBD1 (5 bases). CDR3 size: 16 residues. Germline V lookup: CDR1 GTSNPN, CDR2 SVGIG (reference sequence). V was shortened by 0 bases and J by 9 bases, with 21 bases between the two germline ends. The CDR3: CAWSVHVETYGGPQHF. The CDR3 nucleotides read TGTGCCTGGAGTGTACATGTGGAGACCTACGGGGGGCCCCAGCATTTT.

The chain joins TRBV28 to TRBJ2-5; D gene uncertain. The DNA end favors TRBJ2-7, so the J call may be wrong. CDR3 length: 13 amino acids. Germline V gene data show CDR1 as MDHEN and CDR2 as SYDVKM. The chain's CDR3 is CASSLESPHEQYF. CDR3 in DNA: TGTGCCAGCAGTTTGGAGAGTCCCCACGAGCAGTACTTC.

The rearrangement joins TRBV27 to TRBJ1-2, with TRBD1 identical over 7 bases. V shed 5 bases and J 4 bases; nucleotides not matched to a gene: 4. Looked up from germline, CDR1 is MNHEY and CDR2 is SMNVEV (reference sequence). The CDR3 extends over 13 amino acids. The CDR3 DNA is TGTGCCAGCAGTCAGACAGGGATCTATGGCTACACCTTC. This codes for CASSQTGIYGYTF.

This sequence joins TRBV5-1 and TRBJ2-4, with a tentative D call TRBD2 (6 bases). This CDR3 contains 15 residues. V was shortened by 1 base and J by 6 bases, with 14 bases between the two germline ends. Per the germline V gene, CDR1 is SGHRS and CDR2 is YFSETQ. In DNA form, the CDR3 reads TGCGCCAGCAGCTTGAACGGGGGACCTTTAAACATTCAGTACTTC. Translation gives CASSLNGGPLNIQYF.

This sequence joins TRBV7-2 and TRBJ2-7, with 8 bases that match TRBD1. The germline gives CDR1 SGHTA, CDR2 FQGNSA. V shed 3 bases and J 1 base; nucleotides not matched to a gene: 5. This CDR3 spans 15 amino acids. CDR3 bases: TGTGCCAGCAGCTTCGACAGGGGTGGGTCCTACGAGCAGTACTTC. Amino acids: CASSFDRGGSYEQYF.

The chain couples TRBV10-2 to TRBJ2-7; D possibly corresponds to TRBD2 (5 bases). The CDR3 is 15 residues long. The V end lost 2 bases, the J end lost 2 bases, and 13 bases lay between the germline ends. CDR1 and CDR2 from the germline V gene are WSHSY and SAAADI. CDR3 in DNA: TGCGCCAGCAGTGAGGCCGGACTGGGGACCTACGAGCAGTACTTC. Translated, it gives CASSEAGLGTYEQYF.

This clone was observed a few times. The chain employs TRBV5-1 and TRBJ2-2, with D possibly being TRBD1 (6 bases). With 4 bases removed from V and 4 bases from J, the gap between germline ends came to 14 bases. Germline CDR1 reads SGHRS; CDR2 reads YFSETQ. The CDR3 is 15 residues long. CDR3 in DNA: TGCGCCAGCAGCCCCGCAGGGGCGGGCACCGGGGAGCTGTTTTTT. It encodes CASSPAGAGTGELFF. The full variable domain, with the rest looked up from reference TRBV5-1 and TRBJ2-2, is KAGVTQTPRYLIKTRGQQVTLSCSPISGHRSVSWYQQTPGQGLQFLFEYFSETQRNKGNFPGRFSGRQFSNSRSEMNVSTLELGDSALYLCASSPAGAGTGELFFGEGSRLTVL.

The chain is built from TRBV6-5 and TRBJ1-1; D remains unclear. Per germline, CDR1 MNHEY and CDR2 SVGAGI. Trimming took off 2 bases at V and 1 base at J, with 5 bases between the two ends. The CDR3 has 13 amino acids. CDR3 in DNA: TGTGCCAGCAGTTACGCGGGGAACACTGAAGCTTTCTTT. It yields the protein CASSYAGNTEAFF.

Of note for this clone: The junction does not match germline at one end; this may be a read error. V is TRBV5-1 and J is TRBJ2-3, with no clear D. Looked up from germline, CDR1 is SGHRS and CDR2 is YFSETQ. The CDR3 runs 13 residues. Written as DNA, the CDR3 is TGTGCCAGCAGCACCCGAGGAGCAGATACGCAGTATTTT. This sequence encodes CASSTRGADTQYF.

The J gene is TRBJ2-5, the V gene TRBV5-5, with TRBD1 identical over 9 bases. This CDR3 spans 14 amino acids. The V segment lost 6 bases and the J segment 4 bases; nucleotides outside the gene matches: 7. Germline V gene sequence: CDR1 SGHKS, CDR2 YYEKEE (reference sequence). The CDR3 loop reads CASTQTGGLETQYF. The CDR3 nucleotides read TGTGCCAGCACCCAAACAGGGGGCTTAGAGACCCAGTACTTC.

This clone was counted a single time. This chain links TRBV6-6 with TRBJ2-4; D is possibly TRBD1 (5 bases). V was cut by 6 bases and J by 9 bases, with 24 bases left in between. The CDR3 spans 16 residues. Germline CDR1 MNHNY, CDR2 SVGAGI (reference sequence). CDR3 sequence (DNA): TGTGCCAGCAGCTCCCCCCCGACAGAATGGGGAAGCATTCAGTACTTC. This gives the protein CASSSPPTEWGSIQYF.

The chain is built from TRBV30 and TRBJ2-5; D possibly corresponds to TRBD1 (7 bases). V lost 0 bases and J lost 7, with 12 bases in between. Germline V lookup: CDR1 GTSNPN, CDR2 SVGIG (reference sequence). The CDR3 runs 13 residues. The CDR3 region has the DNA TGTGCCTGGAGTGTAAACCAGGGGGGGACCCAGTACTTC. It is translated as CAWSVNQGGTQYF. Using reference TRBV30 and TRBJ2-5 for the parts outside the CDR3, the full variable domain is SQTIHQWPATLVQPVGSPLSLECTVEGTSNPNLYWYRQAAGRGLQLLFYSVGIGQISSEVPQNLSASRPQDRQFILSSKKLLLSDSGFYLCAWSVNQGGTQYFGPGTRLLVL.